What follows are 3 T cell receptor beta chains derived from one specimen sequenced in a study of blood T cell repertoires in COVID-19. Clones were read by immunoSEQ multiplex PCR, and TCRdb kept only the in-frame ones, dropping some. The data hold roughly 380,000 clones, with about 90% observed a single time. Sequencing was done on a sample of PBMCs or T cells enriched from blood (not recorded which). These receptor sequences come from a woman in her twenties or thirties who had recovered from COVID-19.

V usage is TRBV15 and J usage is TRBJ2-2, with a tentative D call TRBD2 (6 bases). V was clipped by 5 bases and J by 4 bases, with 17 bases between them. The CDR3 contains 16 residues. The germline gives CDR1 LNHNV, CDR2 YYDKDF (reference sequence). As DNA, the CDR3 is TGTGCCACCAGCCGAGGGTCAGGGCGGGGCACCGGGGAGCTGTTTTTT. Its translation is CATSRGSGRGTGELFF.

The sample holds one count of this clone. The rearrangement joins TRBV19 to TRBJ1-6; D remains unclear. With 4 bases removed from V and 5 bases from J, the gap between germline ends came to 9 bases. Germline V gives CDR1 LNHDA, CDR2 SQIVND (reference sequence). The CDR3 runs to 14 residues. The CDR3 nucleotides are TGTGCCAGTAGTACAGGCACAAATAATTCACCCCTCCACTTT. Translating gives CASSTGTNNSPLHF.

The V call is TRBV6-5, the J call TRBJ1-3, with 8 bases identical to TRBD1. V lost 10 bases to trimming and J lost 1 base; unmatched junction nucleotides: 6. The length of the CDR3 is 14 residues. CDR1 is MNHEY and CDR2 is SVGAGI in the germline V gene. CDR3 residues: CATSQGASGNTIYF. The CDR3 nucleotides read TGTGCCACTTCGCAGGGGGCTTCTGGAAACACCATATATTTT.